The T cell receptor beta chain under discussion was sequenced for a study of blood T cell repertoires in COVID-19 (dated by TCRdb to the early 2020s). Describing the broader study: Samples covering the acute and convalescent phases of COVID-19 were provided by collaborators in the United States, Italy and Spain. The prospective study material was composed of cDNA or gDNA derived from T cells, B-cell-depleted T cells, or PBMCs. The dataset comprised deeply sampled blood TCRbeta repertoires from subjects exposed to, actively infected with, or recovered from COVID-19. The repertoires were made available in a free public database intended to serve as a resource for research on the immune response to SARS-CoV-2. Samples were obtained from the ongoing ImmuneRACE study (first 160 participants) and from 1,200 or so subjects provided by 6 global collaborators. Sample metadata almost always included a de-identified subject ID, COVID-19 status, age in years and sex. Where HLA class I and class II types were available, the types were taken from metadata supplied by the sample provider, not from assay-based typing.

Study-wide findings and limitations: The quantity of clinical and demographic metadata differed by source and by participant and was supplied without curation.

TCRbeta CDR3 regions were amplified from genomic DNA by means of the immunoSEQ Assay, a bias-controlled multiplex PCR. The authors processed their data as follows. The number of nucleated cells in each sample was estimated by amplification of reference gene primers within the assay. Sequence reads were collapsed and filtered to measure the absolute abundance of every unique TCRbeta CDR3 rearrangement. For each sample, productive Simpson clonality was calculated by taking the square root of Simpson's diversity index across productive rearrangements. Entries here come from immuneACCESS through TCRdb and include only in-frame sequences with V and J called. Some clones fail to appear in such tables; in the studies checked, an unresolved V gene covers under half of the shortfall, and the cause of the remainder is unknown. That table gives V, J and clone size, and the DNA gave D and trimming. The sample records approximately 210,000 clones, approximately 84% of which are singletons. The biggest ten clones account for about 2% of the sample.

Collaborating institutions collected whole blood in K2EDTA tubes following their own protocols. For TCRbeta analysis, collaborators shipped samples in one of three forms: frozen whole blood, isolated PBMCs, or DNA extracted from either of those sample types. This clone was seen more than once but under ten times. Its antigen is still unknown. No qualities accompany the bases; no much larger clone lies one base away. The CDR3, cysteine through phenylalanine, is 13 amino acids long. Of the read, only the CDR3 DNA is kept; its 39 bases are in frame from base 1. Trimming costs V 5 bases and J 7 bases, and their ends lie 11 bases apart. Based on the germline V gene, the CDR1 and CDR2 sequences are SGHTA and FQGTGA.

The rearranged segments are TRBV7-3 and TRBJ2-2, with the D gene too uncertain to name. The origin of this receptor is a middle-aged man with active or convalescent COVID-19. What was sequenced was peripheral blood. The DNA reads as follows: TGTGCCAGCAGCCCCTATAGTGGCGGGGAGCTGTTTTTT. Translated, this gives CASSPYSGGELFF.